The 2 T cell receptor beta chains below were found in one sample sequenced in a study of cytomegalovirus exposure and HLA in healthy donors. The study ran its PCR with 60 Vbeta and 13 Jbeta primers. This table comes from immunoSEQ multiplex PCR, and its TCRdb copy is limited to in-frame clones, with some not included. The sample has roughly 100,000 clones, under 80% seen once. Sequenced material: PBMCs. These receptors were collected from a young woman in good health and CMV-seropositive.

The CDR3 protein is CASSPRDRGLNTEAFF. DNA of the CDR3: TGTGCCAGCAGCCCCCGGGACAGGGGCCTGAACACTGAAGCTTTCTTT. This sequence joins TRBV7-9 and TRBJ1-1; TRBD1 matches 10 bases. The ends lost 5 bases at V and 0 bases at J; junction bases unmatched: 6. Germline V gene data show CDR1 as SEHNR and CDR2 as FQNEAQ (reference sequence). The CDR3 runs to 16 residues.

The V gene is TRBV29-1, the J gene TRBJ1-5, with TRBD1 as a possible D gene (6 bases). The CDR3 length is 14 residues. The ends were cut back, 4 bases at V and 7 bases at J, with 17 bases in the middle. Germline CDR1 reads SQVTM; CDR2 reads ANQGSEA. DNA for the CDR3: TGCAGCGTTGGGGAGGGGACAAGTAGGCAGCCCCAGCATTTT. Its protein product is CSVGEGTSRQPQHF.